This T cell receptor (beta chain) was sequenced for a study of T-cell reconstitution after alpha-beta-depleted transplantation in children. A library of TCRbeta sequences, prepared with unique molecular identifiers, was generated. TCRdb analysed the PCR reads with MiXCR anew, one entry per CDR3 protein. The data show around 960,000 distinct CDR3 sequences, roughly 29% seen once. There are 13 residues in the CDR3. The V end was cut by 8 bases, the J end by 0 bases, with 8 bases between. This clonotype was seen ten or more times. The sequence was obtained from a boy younger than two who had a stem cell transplant for SCID, so the T cells may come from the graft donor. V and J are TRBV12-3 or TRBV12-4 and TRBJ2-1, with unresolved D. This material consisted of PBMCs, mostly from graft donor cells, taken 360 days after TCRalphabeta/CD19-depleted stem cell transplant. The CDR3: CASRRSSYNEQFF. CDR3 nucleotide sequence: TGTGCCAGCCGCAGGAGCTCCTACAATGAGCAGTTCTTC.